The source of this TCR beta chain is a study of T cells in localized non-small cell lung cancer. General study findings and limits: Uninvolved adjacent lung, not tumor, had the highest T cell clonality. Heterogeneity remains possible because sequencing was limited to only one tumor region.

With respect to this clone: Its antigen is not known.

Profiled with immunoSEQ multiplex PCR; TCRdb holds only in-frame clones, not every one. The table shows about 41,000 clones, with around 83% occurring only once. The CDR3 is 16 amino acids. Deletions cut 2 bases from V and 5 bases from J, with 16 bases between. From germline, CDR1 is LNHNV and CDR2 YYDKDF (reference sequence). Specimen: PBMCs, collected before any cancer treatment. The gene calls are TRBV15 and TRBJ2-1; D unresolved. This sequence was found in a man aged 40 to 70 with stage II lung adenocarcinoma. CDR3 nucleotides: TGTGCCACCAGCAGACTAACTACCGCTGTTGACAATGAGCAGTTCTTC. Encoded protein: CATSRLTTAVDNEQFF.